Below, one T cell receptor (beta chain) is given with its context. V dropped 7 bases and J dropped 6; count of bases not matched to a gene: 11. Germline CDR1 SNHLY, CDR2 FYNNEI. The CDR3 is made up of 16 amino acids. The source of the sample is a study of blood T cell repertoires in COVID-19. Study-level information: Material from acute and convalescent COVID-19 was sourced from the United States, Italy and Spain. The cDNA or gDNA used as material had been derived from T cells, B-cell-depleted T cells, or PBMCs.

Original data processing: Nucleated cell counts were estimated from reference gene primer amplification. The table came from immunoSEQ multiplex PCR; TCRdb's copy has only in-frame clones and leaves some out. Clone size and V and J calls were adopted from that table, with D and trimming inferred from the DNA. In the table there are 70,000 or so clones, about four fifths of which are singletons. This TCR was recovered from a human donor in a cohort sampled during active COVID-19. The V call is TRBV2, the J call TRBJ2-7, with 14 positions matching TRBD2. The sample taken for sequencing was peripheral blood. Here the CDR3 DNA reads TGTGCCAGCACCGCTAAGGGACTAGCGGGAGTTAGCGAGCAGTACTTC. Amino acids: CASTAKGLAGVSEQYF. The full variable domain, its missing parts supplied by reference TRBV2 and TRBJ2-7, is EPEVTQTPSHQVTQMGQEVILRCVPISNHLYFYWYRQILGQKVEFLVSFYNNEISEKSEIFDDQFSVERPDGSNFTLKIRSTKLEDSAMYFCASTAKGLAGVSEQYFGPGTRLTVT.